These 24 T cell receptor beta chains originate from one sample sequenced in a study of tumor-infiltrating lymphocytes in primary liver carcinoma. Co-extraction of RNA and DNA was performed on 20-30 mg of unsorted bulk tissue. TCR beta cDNA came from around 500 ng total RNA, primed with a constant-region primer. Library construction for TCR beta comprised three nested multiplex PCR rounds performed with slightly modified ARM-PCR. Use of TRBV1-TRBV30 forward primers with a C-beta reverse primer characterized the first two PCR rounds, which lasted about 11 cycles each. TCRdb recomputed calls from the multiplex PCR reads with MiXCR, one row per CDR3 protein. The sample contains 95,000 to 150,000 distinct CDR3 sequences, around 62% of which appear only once. The sequencing input was liver tumor tissue from sampling region 1. Indicated subset: tumor region T1, superior pole. The receptors come from an older woman with primary liver carcinoma and hepatitis B virus infection.

The count of this clonotype is one. One end of the junction fails to match germline, which may point to a read error. V and J are TRBV4-1 and TRBJ2-7; D gene unclear. This CDR3 is built from 15 residues. Looked up from germline, CDR1 is MGHRA and CDR2 is YSYEKL. The CDR3 DNA follows: TGCTCCAGCAGCCAAGATAACACGGAATATAACGAGCAGTACTTC. It yields the protein CSSSQDNTEYNEQYF.

Concerning this clonotype: One base away lies a much larger clone, so this may be a sequencing read error. The chain combines TRBV29-1 with TRBJ2-3; perhaps TRBD1 as D (5 bases). Germline values: CDR1 SQVTM, CDR2 ANQGSEA. CDR3 length: 14 residues. CDR3 in DNA: TGCAGCGTTTTGCGTCAGGGCCGCACAGATACGCTGTATTTT. This translates into CSVLRQGRTDTLYF.

This clonotype appeared once. Possible read error: a much larger clone is one base away. This sequence joins TRBV6-1 and TRBJ1-5, with a weak D call TRBD1 (6 bases). The germline V and J ends were trimmed by 4 bases and 5 bases, with 12 bases remaining between them. Germline loops: CDR1 MNHNS, CDR2 SASEGT. The CDR3 covers 14 residues. CDR3 loop: CASSGLGGDQPQHF. DNA for the CDR3: TGTGCCAGCAGTGGATTAGGGGGTGATCAGCCCCAGCATTTT.

The chain has TRBV20-1 and TRBJ2-1; 9 bases are a match to TRBD2. Germline V gene data show CDR1 as DFQATT and CDR2 as SNEGSKA (reference sequence). This CDR3 has 14 amino acids. J gave up 6 bases and V 2 bases, and 5 bases lay outside the gene matches. This CDR3 reads CSARPGLAGNEQFF. The CDR3 DNA sequence: TGCAGTGCTAGACCGGGACTAGCTGGCAATGAGCAGTTCTTC.

To note about this clonotype: It may be a read error: a sequence one base away is much more abundant. The chain combines TRBV29-1 with TRBJ2-3; D gene unclear. The CDR3 spans 12 residues. Germline V gene sequence: CDR1 SQVTM, CDR2 ANQGSEA. CDR3 DNA sequence: TGTTCTGGCAACATAGGCACAGATACGCAGTATTTT. Translated: CSGNIGTDTQYF.

V gene TRBV11-2 combines with J gene TRBJ2-1, with D maybe TRBD2 (6 bases). Germline CDR1 and CDR2: SGHAT and FQNNGV. V lost 6 bases and J lost 8, with 14 bases in between. The CDR3 loop spans 13 amino acids. The CDR3 nucleotides are TGTGCCAGCAGATTCGTAACGGGGGATGAGCAGTTCTTC. Translation: CASRFVTGDEQFF.

Concerning this clonotype itself: Given a much more abundant clone one base away, this may be a read error. V gene TRBV12-3 or TRBV12-4 combines with J gene TRBJ1-1, with 7 bases identical to TRBD1. CDR3 size: 15 residues. V lost 8 bases to trimming and J lost 5 bases; unmatched junction nucleotides: 14. This CDR3 is CASLPYQGGGTEAFF. CDR3 in DNA: TGTGCCAGCCTCCCGTACCAGGGGGGGGGTACTGAAGCTTTCTTT.

On this clonotype itself: This clone may be a read error of a much larger clone one base away. CDR3 nucleotides: TGTGCCATCCGTGTGGCAGGGGTCGAGCAGTACTTC. This codes for CAIRVAGVEQYF. The genes are TRBV10-3 and TRBJ2-7; D possibly corresponds to TRBD1 (6 bases). The CDR3 loop spans 12 amino acids. In germline, CDR1 is ENHRY, CDR2 SYGVKD. V lost 8 bases to trimming and J lost 6 bases, with 14 bases between them.

The J gene is TRBJ2-1, the V gene TRBV11-2; D possibly corresponds to TRBD2 (6 bases). The V end was cut by 4 bases, the J end by 1 base, with 20 bases between. Germline lookup yields CDR1 SGHAT and CDR2 FQNNGV. This CDR3 is 18 amino acids long. The CDR3 here is CASSSLRSGRESYNEQFF. The CDR3 nucleotides read TGTGCCAGCAGCTCTCTGCGTAGCGGTAGGGAGTCCTACAATGAGCAGTTCTTC.

About this clonotype: Since a much larger clone is just one base distant, this may be a read error. This chain links TRBV4-1 with TRBJ2-3, with a weak D call TRBD1 (6 bases). CDR1 is MGHRA and CDR2 is YSYEKL in the germline V gene. The CDR3 consists of 16 residues. The CDR3 DNA sequence: TGCACCAGCAGCCAAGACCCAGGGGCTAGCACAGATACGCAGTATTTT. It is translated as CTSSQDPGASTDTQYF.

This clonotype was detected once. A much more abundant neighbour one base away suggests this may be a read error. The genes are TRBV10-3 and TRBJ1-2; weak D call: TRBD1 (5 bases). This CDR3 region has 12 residues. V lost 4 bases and J lost 8, with 11 bases in between. Germline CDR1 reads ENHRY; CDR2 reads SYGVKD. The CDR3 DNA is TGTGCCATCAGTGTGTCGAGGGGAGGCTACACCTTC. Residues: CAISVSRGGYTF.

This clonotype was seen at least ten times. The chain combines TRBV6-1 with TRBJ2-1, with D unresolved. The CDR3 is 11 amino acids. The V end was cut by 2 bases, the J end by 13 bases, with 9 bases between. CDR1 and CDR2 from the germline V gene are MNHNS and SASEGT. The CDR3 here is CASSEPLHQFF. CDR3 in DNA: TGTGCCAGCAGTGAACCCCTCCACCAGTTCTTC.

In this sample, this clonotype turned up once. The rearrangement uses TRBV11-3 and TRBJ1-1; D is perhaps TRBD1 (5 bases). Germline V gene lookup returns CDR1 SGHNT and CDR2 YENEEA. The CDR3 extends over 17 amino acids. Between the trimmed V and J ends, which lost 2 bases and 3 bases, there was a span of 19 bases. The CDR3: CASSLTGCPTVDTEAFF. DNA for the CDR3: TGTGCCAGCAGCTTAACGGGCTGCCCGACAGTGGACACTGAAGCTTTCTTT.

As concerns this clonotype: A much bigger clone sits one base away, suggesting this may be a read error. The CDR3 nucleotides are TGTGCCAGCATCTTTCGCACCGGTGCCGATGTTCGGCAGTACTTC. Translating it yields CASIFRTGADVRQYF. V and J are TRBV5-4 and TRBJ2-7; no reliable D call. The germline V gene encodes CDR1 SGHNT and CDR2 YYREEE (reference sequence). CDR3 length: 15 amino acids. The V end was cut by 6 bases, the J end by 9 bases, with 25 bases between.

This clonotype was picked up a small number of times. A much larger clone lies a single base off, so this may be a read error. The chain joins TRBV14 to TRBJ2-1; TRBD1 aligns across 7 bases. This CDR3 is built from 16 residues. Germline V CDR1 and CDR2: SGHDN, FVKESK. CDR3 residues: CARSLLRGLTGNEQFF. CDR3 DNA: TGTGCCCGCAGCCTTCTCAGGGGGTTAACTGGCAATGAGCAGTTCTTC. Full variable domain (rest looked up from reference TRBV14 and TRBJ2-1): EAGVTQFPSHSVIEKGQTVTLRCDPISGHDNLYWYRRVMGKEIKFLLHFVKESKQDESGMPNNRFLAERTGGTYSTLKVQPAELEDSGVYFCARSLLRGLTGNEQFFGPGTRLTVL.

This clonotype was observed at least ten times. This rearrangement joins TRBV29-1 to TRBJ2-1; TRBD1 is a possible D gene (6 bases). The germline CDR1 and CDR2 sequences are SQVTM and ANQGSEA. The ends were cut back, 4 bases at V and 8 bases at J, with 21 bases in the middle. This CDR3 contains 15 residues. This CDR3 reads CSVANRARVGHEQFF. The CDR3 nucleotides read TGCAGCGTTGCTAACAGGGCACGGGTCGGGCATGAGCAGTTCTTC.

To note about this clonotype: At one boundary the junction diverges from the germline segment, which might be a read error. CDR3 in amino acids: CAISKGQGANIGELFF. The CDR3 DNA follows: TGTGCCATCAGTAAGGGACAGGGGGCGAACATCGGGGAGCTGTTTTTT. The J gene is TRBJ2-2, the V gene TRBV10-3, with TRBD1 matching 12 bases. The CDR3 length is 16 residues. Germline V gene lookup returns CDR1 ENHRY and CDR2 SYGVKD.

A note on this clonotype: One end of the junction fails to match germline, which may point to a read error. This sequence joins TRBV6-6 and TRBJ2-1, with TRBD2 identical over 7 bases. The CDR3 runs to 14 residues. The germline V gene has CDR1 MNHNY and CDR2 SVGAGI (reference sequence). The CDR3 DNA follows: TGTGCCAGCGGCGGGAGCAGCTCCTACAATGAGCAGCTCTTC. This sequence encodes CASGGSSSYNEQLF.

Concerning this clonotype: Mismatch with germline at one junction end may stem from a read error. This sequence joins TRBV6-6 and TRBJ2-5; 12 bases align to TRBD2. This CDR3 has 17 amino acids. The germline V gene encodes CDR1 MNHNY and CDR2 SVGAGI (reference sequence). The CDR3 reads CTSSNPRTSGTGETKYF. CDR3 nucleotides: TGTACCAGCAGCAACCCACGGACTAGCGGGACGGGAGAGACCAAGTACTTC.

This clonotype occurred once. A much larger clone differs from this one at a single base, so this may be a read error. CDR3 amino acids: CASSGAGQAAGTDTQYF. The CDR3 DNA is TGTGCCAGCAGCGGAGCGGGACAAGCGGCCGGCACAGATACGCAGTATTTT. The J gene is TRBJ2-3, the V gene TRBV11-2, with D perhaps matching TRBD2 (7 bases). Trimming pared 5 bases from V and 1 base from J, leaving 19 bases between. This CDR3 spans 17 amino acids. Germline CDR1 reads SGHAT; CDR2 reads FQNNGV.

In the case of this clonotype: The junction and the germline gene differ at one end; a read error may be behind it. V and J are TRBV11-2 and TRBJ2-7; 7 bases are shared with TRBD2. The CDR3 sequence is 15 residues long. Germline-derived CDR1 and CDR2 are SGHAT and FQNNGV. In DNA form, the CDR3 reads TGTGCCATCAGCTTAGATAGGGGACTAATTCCCAAGCAGTACTTC. Encoded protein: CAISLDRGLIPKQYF.

To note about this clonotype: Because it lacks the conserved phenylalanine or tryptophan at the end, this CDR3 is likely a read error. The chain recombines TRBV5-1 with TRBJ2-7; the D is unclear. Trimming took off 0 bases at V and 3 bases at J, with 10 bases between the two ends. CDR3 length: 14 amino acids. Germline loops: CDR1 SGHRS, CDR2 YFSETQ. CDR3 sequence (DNA): TGCGCCAGCAGCTTGGAGGGTATCGGCTACGAGCAGTACTTA. Translated, it gives CASSLEGIGYEQYL.

On this clonotype itself: Given the absence of the conserved phenylalanine or tryptophan at the CDR3 end, a read error is likely. The J gene is TRBJ2-5, the V gene TRBV6-2 or TRBV6-3; 11 bases map to TRBD2. This CDR3 spans 15 amino acids. V shed 6 bases, J shed 2 bases, and the junction held 5 bases outside the gene matches. Germline V gene sequence: CDR1 MNHEY, CDR2 SVGEGT. Here the CDR3 DNA reads TGTGCCAGCAGAGACACTAGCGGGAGTCAAGAGACCCAGTACTTA. The encoded protein is CASRDTSGSQETQYL.

Note on this clonotype: This sequence may be a read error, since a much larger clone differs from it by one base. The chain carries TRBV5-4 and TRBJ2-5; 7 bases line up with TRBD2. V gave up 4 bases and J gave up 2 bases; unmatched junction bases: 11. The germline V gene encodes CDR1 SGHNT and CDR2 YYREEE (reference sequence). This CDR3 has 16 amino acids. The CDR3 here is CASSDFSREWQETQYF. The CDR3 DNA reads as TGTGCCAGCAGCGACTTCTCGCGGGAGTGGCAAGAGACCCAGTACTTC.